This T cell receptor beta chain was recovered during a study of beta chain features in type 1 diabetes (dated by TCRdb to the late 2010s). With respect to the entire study: Mean age, gender distribution, total cell number and subset yield were not different between patients and healthy donors. A total of 107,917,701 sorted cells were examined across all samples, and RNA yield correlated strongly with the number of cells per subset. The study compared the TCRB repertoires of sorted circulating CD4+ T cell subsets in recently diagnosed type 1 diabetes patients with those in matched healthy donors. Regulatory and stem cell-like memory subsets were isolated from only 8 patients and about eight healthy donors, whereas naive and central memory subsets came from all 30 or so donors.

Note on this clone: The specificity of this receptor is unknown. No much larger clone exists at a distance of one base, and base qualities are not known.

Each donor gave one peripheral blood draw, averaging approximately 110 mL, which was collected into heparinised tubes. Using a panel that included CD45RO, CCR7, CD25, CD127, CD95 and CD27, naive, central memory, regulatory and stem cell-like memory CD4+ T cells were sorted on a BD FACSAria II. All sorted populations exceeded 95% purity. Right away, PBMCs were isolated by Lymphoprep density gradient centrifugation and were stained directly, with no culture step. Samples were stained and sorted in pairs, with one healthy donor and one patient per experiment, so that batch effects were minimized. Overall results and qualifications from the work: PCR may preferentially amplify shorter templates, but because patient and control samples were amplified and corrected together, any resulting skew would affect both groups equally. Because cDNA rather than genomic DNA was sequenced, highly expressing activated cells could have been over-represented, although no difference in activation and CD3 levels was found between groups. Patients with type 1 diabetes made fewer insertions and deleted more nucleotides at VDJ recombination sites, implying thymic rearrangement abnormalities. Naive, central memory and regulatory TCRB repertoires appeared to be more alike among patients than among healthy donors. Because the HLA sub-analyses included only small numbers of individuals, any influence of HLA type on TCRB rearrangement was left unresolved. Type 1 diabetes patients showed a moderate but significant shortening of TCRB CDR3 length in all four CD4+ subsets.

CDR1 and CDR2, looked up from the germline V gene (reference sequence), are GTSNPN and SVGIG. Germline trimming amounts to 3 bases on V and 8 bases on J, with 9 as the count of junction bases outside the gene matches. Spanning cysteine to phenylalanine, the CDR3 consists of 14 amino acids. The kept DNA is CDR3 alone, 42 bases in frame from the first base. The entire isolated RNA was reverse transcribed using the High Capacity cDNA Reverse Transcription Kit, and thus expressed TCRB transcripts were sequenced. Deep immunoSEQ sequencing was performed on naive, central memory and regulatory T cell samples, with an average of roughly 3.6 million total reads per sample. After sorted cells were lysed in RLT buffer, RNA was extracted with DNase-treated RNeasy Micro or Mini kits, with the choice depending on cell number. Each cell subset was processed on its own to prevent cross-contamination, while patient and healthy donor samples were processed together. TCRB sequences were amplified from cDNA with the immunoSEQ multiplex PCR, producing 87-bp fragments spanning the CDR3 region. Amplicons were sequenced on the Illumina HiSeq platform. On the study's bioinformatics: PCR bias was corrected computationally using synthetic template baselines, and reads within Hamming distance 2 were collapsed, with unmergeable singletons discarded. By aligning reads against IMGT, V, D and J genes, CDR3 length, and insertions or deletions at six rearrangement sites were assigned. Within each subset, clonotype counts were normalized to the number of sorted cells before true diversity and Gini coefficients were calculated with the tcR R package. Repertoire sharing was quantified using the overlap coefficient calculated on TCRB nucleotide sequences. The table comes from immuneACCESS by way of TCRdb, which keeps in-frame sequences with V and J called. Part of the clones is missing from these tables; in studies checked, under half for an unresolved V gene and the rest for unknown reasons. That table furnishes V, J and clone size, whereas the DNA furnished D and trimming. Across this sample there are about 150,000 clones, with approximately 10% seen only once. The ten largest clones add up to more than 0.4% of the sample.

This clonotype was obtained from a man aged 25 to 40 with type 1 diabetes. The specimen was central memory CD4+ T cells from blood. This receptor chain uses TRBV30 and TRBJ1-4; TRBD1 lines up with 7 middle nucleotides. Here the CDR3 is given as CAWRLYRGGEKLFF. The sequenced DNA is TGTGCCTGGAGACTATACAGGGGAGGAGAAAAACTGTTTTTT.